Below are 31 T cell receptor beta chains sequenced from a single sample in a study of blood T cell repertoires in COVID-19. Assay used: immunoSEQ multiplex PCR; TCRdb lists only in-frame clones, some missing. The sample holds 140,000 to 150,000 clones; approximately 80% are singletons and the top ten take 3.5%. Sequencing was done on a sample of peripheral blood. Receptors originate from a man between 65 and 85 years old who had recovered from COVID-19.

The chain carries TRBV5-1 and TRBJ2-3; D not resolved. CDR3 length: 13 residues. Trimming took off 4 bases at V and 3 bases at J, with 9 bases between the two ends. Germline V gene lookup returns CDR1 SGHRS and CDR2 YFSETQ. The CDR3 region has the DNA TGCGCCAGCAGCATCCTAGGTACAGATACGCAGTATTTT. Translation: CASSILGTDTQYF.

The chain uses TRBV18 and TRBJ1-2; TRBD1 matches 12 bases. Looked up from germline, CDR1 is KGHSH and CDR2 is LQKENI. The CDR3 sequence is 16 residues long. Unmatched junction bases numbered 7, after V lost 6 bases and J lost 2 bases. CDR3 amino acids: CASSSGTGGTNYGYTF. CDR3 sequence (DNA): TGTGCCAGCTCGTCCGGGACAGGGGGCACAAACTATGGCTACACCTTC.

This clone appeared a few times. This chain uses TRBV28 with TRBJ2-5, with TRBD1 matching over 8 bases. With 4 bases clipped from V and 4 bases from J, the junction kept 5 bases outside the gene matches. The length of the CDR3 is 14 residues. Germline CDR1 MDHEN, CDR2 SYDVKM. CDR3 protein: CASSSAGTGETQYF. CDR3 nucleotides: TGTGCCAGCAGTTCTGCCGGGACAGGAGAGACCCAGTACTTC.

The V call is TRBV19, the J call TRBJ2-7; TRBD2 agrees at 9 bases. The V gene end was trimmed by 5 bases and the J gene end by 4 bases; junction bases not matched to a gene: 9. Germline V gene sequence: CDR1 LNHDA, CDR2 SQIVND (reference sequence). The CDR3 loop spans 15 amino acids. The CDR3 sequence: CASSLLPGLAYEQYF. The CDR3 nucleotides read TGTGCCAGTAGTCTCCTCCCGGGACTAGCATACGAGCAGTACTTC. The full variable domain, in which reference TRBV19 and TRBJ2-7 provide the parts outside the CDR3, is DGGITQSPKYLFRKEGQNVTLSCEQNLNHDAMYWYRQDPGQGLRLIYYSQIVNDFQKGDIAEGYSVSREKKESFPLTVTSAQKNPTAFYLCASSLLPGLAYEQYFGPGTRLTVT.

This clone was counted only a few times. The rearrangement uses TRBV7-3 and TRBJ2-3; 10 bases are a match to TRBD2. Germline V gene data show CDR1 as SGHTA and CDR2 as FQGTGA. The ends lost 4 bases at V and 2 bases at J; junction bases unmatched: 6. This CDR3 has 16 residues. CDR3 DNA sequence: TGTGCCAGCAGCTCCTACGGACTAGCGGCCACAGATACGCAGTATTTT. It translates to CASSSYGLAATDTQYF.

The V call is TRBV18, the J call TRBJ1-1; D remains ambiguous. Looked up from germline, CDR1 is KGHSH and CDR2 is LQKENI. The CDR3 is made up of 13 amino acids. V lost 5 bases and J 4 bases, leaving 11 bases between the germline ends. The CDR3: CASSFGVRTEAFF. CDR3 coding DNA: TGTGCCAGCTCATTCGGGGTGCGCACTGAAGCTTTCTTT.

Only one count was recorded for this clone. The chain recombines TRBV6-4 with TRBJ1-2, with D hard to call. Germline-derived CDR1 and CDR2 are MRHNA and SNTAGT. CDR3 length equals 14 residues. V was trimmed by 3 bases and J by 4 bases, leaving 12 bases between them. Here the CDR3 DNA reads TGTGCCAGCAGTGAACCGAAGCAACCCTATGGCTACACCTTC. Translated, it gives CASSEPKQPYGYTF.

The J gene is TRBJ2-6, the V gene TRBV6-5, with a weak D call TRBD2 (5 bases). The CDR3 has 14 amino acids. The germline V gene has CDR1 MNHEY and CDR2 SVGAGI. Trimming removed 5 bases at V and 2 bases at J, with 7 bases between. The CDR3 is CASSRGPGANVLTF. The CDR3 DNA reads as TGTGCCAGCAGTCGAGGGCCTGGGGCCAACGTCCTGACTTTC.

This chain joins TRBV7-9 and TRBJ1-4; 7 bases match TRBD1. After removal of 5 bases from V and 1 base from J, the junction contained 1 base not matched to a gene. The CDR3 loop spans 14 amino acids. The V gene's germline CDR1 is SEHNR and CDR2 FQNEAQ (reference sequence). CDR3 nucleotide sequence: TGTGCCAGCAGCCCAGGGGGAACTAATGAAAAACTGTTTTTT. Encoded protein: CASSPGGTNEKLFF.

V and J are TRBV18 and TRBJ2-3; TRBD1 agrees at 8 bases. This CDR3 is built from 13 residues. Germline V gene data show CDR1 as KGHSH and CDR2 as LQKENI. The V gene end was trimmed by 8 bases and the J gene end by 6 bases; junction bases not matched to a gene: 7. This chain's CDR3 is CASTQGARDTQYF. The CDR3 DNA sequence: TGTGCCAGCACCCAGGGGGCGCGGGATACGCAGTATTTT.

V gene TRBV7-8 combines with J gene TRBJ2-1, with a tentative D call TRBD2 (5 bases). Germline V lookup: CDR1 SGHVS, CDR2 FQNEAQ. The V and J ends lost 5 bases and 5 bases respectively, with 10 bases between them. CDR3 length equals 13 residues. CDR3 region: CASSTGKDNEQFF. Written as DNA, the CDR3 is TGTGCCAGCAGCACCGGGAAGGACAATGAGCAGTTCTTC.

This clone was recorded a few times. The J gene is TRBJ2-1, the V gene TRBV9; possibly TRBD2 for D (6 bases). The V end was cut by 2 bases, the J end by 7 bases, with 16 bases between. CDR3 size: 15 residues. Germline assignment: CDR1 SGDLS and CDR2 YYNGEE. The CDR3 spells CASSVSGTPPNEQFF. The CDR3, as DNA: TGTGCCAGCAGCGTCTCCGGGACTCCTCCTAATGAGCAGTTCTTC. Full variable domain (missing parts from reference TRBV9 and TRBJ2-1): DSGVTQTPKHLITATGQRVTLRCSPRSGDLSVYWYQQSLDQGLQFLIQYYNGEERAKGNILERFSAQQFPDLHSELNLSSLELGDSALYFCASSVSGTPPNEQFFGPGTRLTVL.

This chain joins TRBV18 and TRBJ2-1, with D unclear. The CDR3 contains 13 residues. The V and J ends lost 2 bases and 8 bases respectively, with 10 bases between them. Germline V gene lookup returns CDR1 KGHSH and CDR2 LQKENI. The CDR3 nucleotides read TGTGCCAGCTCACCATCTGCTAGTTATGAGCAGTTCTTC. It codes for CASSPSASYEQFF.

This chain links TRBV21-1 with TRBJ2-3; TRBD1 is the table's D call, not checked against the DNA. TRBV21-1 represents a pseudogene. This CDR3 is 15 amino acids long. The CDR3 DNA reads as TGTGCCAGCAGCAAAGCGGGCGTTAGCACAGATACGCAGTATTTT. It yields the protein CASSKAGVSTDTQYF.

The chain links TRBV19 to TRBJ2-3; 12 nucleotides agree with TRBD2. J gave up 4 bases and V 7 bases, and 6 bases lay outside the gene matches. The CDR3 loop spans 15 amino acids. Germline CDR1 is LNHDA and CDR2 is SQIVND (reference sequence). The CDR3, as DNA: TGTGCCAGTACGACTAGCGGGAGAGTTGCAGATACGCAGTATTTT. This translates into CASTTSGRVADTQYF. The entire variable domain, with the rest obtained from reference TRBV19 and TRBJ2-3, is as follows: DGGITQSPKYLFRKEGQNVTLSCEQNLNHDAMYWYRQDPGQGLRLIYYSQIVNDFQKGDIAEGYSVSREKKESFPLTVTSAQKNPTAFYLCASTTSGRVADTQYFGPGTRLTVL.

V gene TRBV2 combines with J gene TRBJ1-4, with 7 bases aligning to TRBD1. CDR3 length: 15 residues. The germline V gene encodes CDR1 SNHLY and CDR2 FYNNEI. V shed 2 bases, J shed 6 bases, and the junction held 6 bases outside the gene matches. This CDR3 reads CASSERTGGDEKLFF. CDR3 bases: TGTGCCAGCAGTGAAAGGACAGGAGGTGATGAAAAACTGTTTTTT.

In this sample, this clone turned up once. The chain has TRBV7-9 and TRBJ2-1; D is ambiguous. The length of the CDR3 is 11 residues. Germline V gene lookup returns CDR1 SEHNR and CDR2 FQNEAQ (reference sequence). Trimming shortened V by 8 bases and J by 3 bases, and 5 bases separated the two germline ends. The CDR3 here is CASASYNEQFF. CDR3 DNA: TGTGCCAGCGCTAGCTACAATGAGCAGTTCTTC.

The CDR3: CASSQEQASVDNEQFF. The CDR3 nucleotides read TGCGCCAGCAGCCAAGAGCAGGCTAGCGTAGACAATGAGCAGTTCTTC. The genes are TRBV4-1 and TRBJ2-1; D perhaps matches TRBD2 (6 bases). Germline loops: CDR1 MGHRA, CDR2 YSYEKL. CDR3 length: 16 amino acids. Trimming pared 0 bases from V and 5 bases from J, leaving 14 bases between.

The chain carries TRBV7-2 and TRBJ1-6, with D possibly matching TRBD1 (6 bases). Germline loops: CDR1 SGHTA, CDR2 FQGNSA. The CDR3 spans 16 residues. Trimming took off 1 base at V and 9 bases at J, with 16 bases between the two ends. The CDR3 loop reads CASSLGGYRQASPLHF. CDR3 nucleotides: TGTGCCAGCAGCTTAGGGGGATATCGACAGGCTTCACCCCTCCACTTT. The full variable domain, completed using reference TRBV7-2 and TRBJ1-6, is GAGVSQSPSNKVTEKGKDVELRCDPISGHTALYWYRQSLGQGLEFLIYFQGNSAPDKSGLPSDRFSAERTGGSVSTLTIQRTQQEDSAVYLCASSLGGYRQASPLHFGNGTRLTVT.

V usage is TRBV10-3 and J usage is TRBJ1-5; D is undetermined. The CDR3 has 17 amino acids. Between the trimmed V and J ends, which lost 3 bases and 3 bases, there was a span of 18 bases. CDR1 is ENHRY and CDR2 is SYGVKD in the germline V gene. CDR3 coding DNA: TGTGCCATCAGTGATTTACCGGGAGAACAGCCCAATCAGCCCCAGCATTTT. As protein: CAISDLPGEQPNQPQHF.

The chain couples TRBV19 to TRBJ2-5, with TRBD2 matching over 9 bases. The CDR3 covers 17 residues. The V and J ends lost 3 bases and 5 bases, in that order; junction bases with no gene match: 13. Germline V gene sequence: CDR1 LNHDA, CDR2 SQIVND (reference sequence). CDR3 in DNA: TGTGCCAGTAGTATTTGGGTTAGCGGGAGTTCGAGGGAGACCCAGTACTTC. This codes for CASSIWVSGSSRETQYF.

The V and J genes are TRBV29-1 and TRBJ2-7; 10 nucleotides line up with TRBD2. This CDR3 is 17 amino acids long. Germline CDR1 and CDR2: SQVTM and ANQGSEA. V shed 0 bases, J shed 1 base, and the junction held 9 bases outside the gene matches. CDR3 coding DNA: TGCAGCGTTGAAGATGCTAGCGGGAGCGAACTTTCCTACGAGCAGTACTTC. It codes for CSVEDASGSELSYEQYF.

The chain links TRBV18 to TRBJ2-2, with 9 bases that match TRBD2. The CDR3 consists of 19 residues. V dropped 2 bases and J dropped 4; count of bases not matched to a gene: 14. Germline V gives CDR1 KGHSH, CDR2 LQKENI. CDR3 coding DNA: TGTGCCAGCTCACCAATAGCGGGAGTAGTAAGGCGATCCACCGGGGAGCTGTTTTTT. It specifies CASSPIAGVVRRSTGELFF. The full variable domain, its missing parts supplied by reference TRBV18 and TRBJ2-2, is NAGVMQNPRHLVRRRGQEARLRCSPMKGHSHVYWYRQLPEEGLKFMVYLQKENIIDESGMPKERFSAEFPKEGPSILRIQQVVRGDSAAYFCASSPIAGVVRRSTGELFFGEGSRLTVL.

J is TRBJ2-1 and V is TRBV10-3; 9 bases line up with TRBD2. The CDR3 is 16 amino acids. Trimming took 0 bases from V and 6 from J; bases not matched to a gene: 6. Germline CDR1 reads ENHRY; CDR2 reads SYGVKD. DNA for the CDR3: TGTGCCATCAGTGAGTCGGGCCTAGCGGGACTCAATGAGCAGTTCTTC. It codes for CAISESGLAGLNEQFF.

The rearrangement joins TRBV28 to TRBJ2-4, with 7 bases matching TRBD1. CDR1 is MDHEN and CDR2 is SYDVKM in the germline V gene. The CDR3 runs 14 residues. V dropped 3 bases and J dropped 4; count of bases not matched to a gene: 3. CDR3 residues: CASSFLQGKNIQYF. The CDR3 bases are TGTGCCAGCAGTTTCCTACAGGGGAAAAACATTCAGTACTTC.

This clone was seen many times. The CDR3 reads CASSLPSETQYF. The DNA of the CDR3 is TGCGCCAGCAGCTTGCCATCCGAGACCCAGTACTTC. The chain uses TRBV5-1 and TRBJ2-5; no reliable D call. Germline CDR1 and CDR2: SGHRS and YFSETQ. This CDR3 is 12 amino acids long. Deletions cut 1 base from V and 5 bases from J, with 6 bases between.

This chain joins TRBV5-1 and TRBJ2-1; TRBD2 aligns across 16 bases. J was trimmed by 0 bases and V by 4 bases; bases with no gene match: 7. The germline CDR1 and CDR2 sequences are SGHRS and YFSETQ. CDR3 size: 19 residues. CDR3 protein: CASSPGTSGRESSYNEQFF. The CDR3 DNA reads TGCGCCAGCAGCCCAGGGACTAGCGGGAGGGAAAGCTCCTACAATGAGCAGTTCTTC.

The chain is built from TRBV5-1 and TRBJ2-5; possibly TRBD2 for D (6 bases). This CDR3 is built from 14 residues. The V end was cut by 7 bases, the J end by 0 bases, with 13 bases between. Germline loops: CDR1 SGHRS, CDR2 YFSETQ. CDR3: CASGTEGYQETQYF. CDR3 DNA: TGCGCCAGCGGAACGGAGGGGTACCAAGAGACCCAGTACTTC.

The chain recombines TRBV2 with TRBJ2-2; 11 bases fit TRBD2. Losses at the gene ends were 2 bases for V and 5 bases for J; bases not matched to a gene: 4. The CDR3 runs to 16 residues. From germline, CDR1 is SNHLY and CDR2 FYNNEI. The chain's CDR3 is CASSEPGLAATGELFF. DNA for the CDR3: TGTGCCAGCAGTGAACCGGGACTAGCGGCAACCGGGGAGCTGTTTTTT. The entire variable domain, with the rest obtained from reference TRBV2 and TRBJ2-2, is as follows: EPEVTQTPSHQVTQMGQEVILRCVPISNHLYFYWYRQILGQKVEFLVSFYNNEISEKSEIFDDQFSVERPDGSNFTLKIRSTKLEDSAMYFCASSEPGLAATGELFFGEGSRLTVL.

The rearrangement joins TRBV27 to TRBJ2-7; TRBD2 agrees at 11 bases. V was pared by 2 bases and J by 4 bases, with 4 bases of the junction left unmatched. CDR3 size: 15 residues. From germline, CDR1 is MNHEY and CDR2 SMNVEV (reference sequence). The CDR3 reads CASSLTSGSLYEQYF. CDR3 nucleotides: TGTGCCAGCAGTTTAACTAGCGGGAGCCTTTACGAGCAGTACTTC.

This chain uses TRBV2 with TRBJ2-1; TRBD2 agrees at 9 bases. From germline, CDR1 is SNHLY and CDR2 FYNNEI. Trimming removed 10 bases from V and 9 bases from J; junction bases left unmatched: 10. The CDR3 spans 13 residues. The CDR3 protein is CATQGLAGTEQFF. The CDR3 bases are TGTGCCACCCAAGGGCTAGCGGGAACTGAGCAGTTCTTC. The complete variable domain, with remaining parts taken from reference TRBV2 and TRBJ2-1, reads EPEVTQTPSHQVTQMGQEVILRCVPISNHLYFYWYRQILGQKVEFLVSFYNNEISEKSEIFDDQFSVERPDGSNFTLKIRSTKLEDSAMYFCATQGLAGTEQFFGPGTRLTVL.